The present TCR beta chain was sequenced within a study of shared clonotypes between healthy human individuals. This CDR3 has 14 amino acids. With V trimmed by 3 bases and J by 5 bases, 4 bases remained unmatched. Germline V gene data show CDR1 as MDHEN and CDR2 as SYDVKM. Negatively enriched CD4+ T cells were divided by CD45RA into naive and memory. This clone was found a few times. This table comes from immunoSEQ multiplex PCR, and its TCRdb copy is limited to in-frame clones, with some not included. The sample lists some 200,000 clones; 50% to 80% were seen once. This clonotype originated in a man aged 25-45 years in good health. The sequencing sample was made of memory CD4+ T cells sorted from blood. Noted subset: CD45RA-negative fraction. This rearrangement joins TRBV28 to TRBJ2-5, with 9 positions matching TRBD2. The CDR3: CASSFAGGGETQYF. The CDR3 DNA sequence: TGTGCCAGCAGTTTTGCGGGAGGGGGGGAGACCCAGTACTTC.